This entry concerns a single TCR beta chain. The sample originates from a study of T cell responses to AZD1222 COVID-19 vaccine. Only in-frame clones appear in the TCRdb table, and some are missing; sequencing was by immunoSEQ multiplex PCR. The sample yields approximately 89,000 clones, 90% seen once. Trimming stripped 6 bases from V and 4 bases from J, with 13 bases between. This CDR3 is built from 14 residues. Germline V lookup: CDR1 LNHDA, CDR2 SQIVND (reference sequence). This TCR came from an adult who received the AZD1222 COVID-19 vaccine. The chain combines TRBV19 with TRBJ1-3; a possible D gene is TRBD1 (6 bases). The starting material was peripheral blood, obtained 28 days after the second AZD1222 dose. CDR3 nucleotides: TGTGCCAGTAGAAAAGGACAGCACGGAAACACCATATATTTT. This codes for CASRKGQHGNTIYF.